This TCR beta chain was retrieved from a study of OX40 agonist ivuxolimab in advanced cancers. This CDR3 has 16 amino acids. Trimming took 3 bases from V and 5 from J; bases not matched to a gene: 8. Germline V CDR1 and CDR2: SGHRS, YFSETQ. Method: immunoSEQ multiplex PCR; TCRdb's copy keeps in-frame clones and lacks some. The data show approximately 35,000 clones, 70% to 85% seen once. This chain uses TRBV5-1 with TRBJ1-4; 9 positions agree with TRBD1. This specimen was CD4+ or CD8+ T cells sorted from blood, taken in a trial of the OX40 agonist ivuxolimab. This receptor was identified in an adult with an advanced solid tumor such as melanoma, head and neck, liver or kidney cancer. The CDR3 nucleotides read TGCGCCAGCAGCTCCCAATACGGACAGGGGAATGAAAAACTGTTTTTT. It yields the protein CASSSQYGQGNEKLFF.